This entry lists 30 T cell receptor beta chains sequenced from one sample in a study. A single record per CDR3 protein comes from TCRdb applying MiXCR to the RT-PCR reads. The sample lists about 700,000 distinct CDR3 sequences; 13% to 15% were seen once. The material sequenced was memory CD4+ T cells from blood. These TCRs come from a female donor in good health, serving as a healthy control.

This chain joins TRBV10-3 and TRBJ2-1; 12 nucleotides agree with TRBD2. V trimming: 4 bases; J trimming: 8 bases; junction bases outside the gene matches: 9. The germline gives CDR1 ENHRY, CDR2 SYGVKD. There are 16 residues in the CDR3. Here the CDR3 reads CAISAGLAGFVDEQFF. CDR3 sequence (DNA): TGTGCCATCAGTGCCGGACTAGCGGGATTTGTAGATGAGCAGTTCTTC.

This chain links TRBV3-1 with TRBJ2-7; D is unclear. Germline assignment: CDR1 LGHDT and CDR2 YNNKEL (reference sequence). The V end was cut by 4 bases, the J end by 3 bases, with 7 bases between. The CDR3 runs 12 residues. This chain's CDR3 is CASSRYIYEQYF. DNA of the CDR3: TGTGCCAGCAGCCGCTACATCTACGAGCAGTACTTC.

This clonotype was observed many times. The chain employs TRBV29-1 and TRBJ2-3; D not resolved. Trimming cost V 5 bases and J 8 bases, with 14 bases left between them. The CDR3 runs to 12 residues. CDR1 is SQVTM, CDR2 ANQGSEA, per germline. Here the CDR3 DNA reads TGCAGCGTTCAACAGATCCAACTTACGCAGTATTTT. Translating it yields CSVQQIQLTQYF.

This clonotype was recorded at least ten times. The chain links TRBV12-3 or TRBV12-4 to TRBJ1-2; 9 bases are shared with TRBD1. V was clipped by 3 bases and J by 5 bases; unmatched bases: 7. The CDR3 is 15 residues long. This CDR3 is CASSFSGQGQYGYTF. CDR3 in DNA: TGTGCCAGCAGTTTTTCGGGACAGGGACAGTATGGCTACACCTTC.

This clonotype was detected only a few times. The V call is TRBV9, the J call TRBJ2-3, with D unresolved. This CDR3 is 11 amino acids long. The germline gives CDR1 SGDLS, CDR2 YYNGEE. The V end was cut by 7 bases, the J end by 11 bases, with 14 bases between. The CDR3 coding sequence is TGTGCCAGCGGGGAACAATACGGGCAGTATTTT. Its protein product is CASGEQYGQYF. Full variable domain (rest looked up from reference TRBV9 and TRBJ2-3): DSGVTQTPKHLITATGQRVTLRCSPRSGDLSVYWYQQSLDQGLQFLIQYYNGEERAKGNILERFSAQQFPDLHSELNLSSLELGDSALYFCASGEQYGQYFGPGTRLTVL.

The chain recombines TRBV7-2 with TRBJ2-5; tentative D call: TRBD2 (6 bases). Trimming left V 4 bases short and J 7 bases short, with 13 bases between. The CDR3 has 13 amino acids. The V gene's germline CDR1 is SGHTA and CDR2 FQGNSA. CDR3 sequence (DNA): TGTGCCAGCAGCTCCGGGGGTCCAGGGACCCAGTACTTC. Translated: CASSSGGPGTQYF.

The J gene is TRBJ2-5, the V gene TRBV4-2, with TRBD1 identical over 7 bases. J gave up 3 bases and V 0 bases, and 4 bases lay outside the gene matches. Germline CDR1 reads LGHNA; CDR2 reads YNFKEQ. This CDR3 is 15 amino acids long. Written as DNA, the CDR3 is TGTGCCAGCAGCCAAGACGGGCAGGGGGAAGAGACCCAGTACTTC. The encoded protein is CASSQDGQGEETQYF.

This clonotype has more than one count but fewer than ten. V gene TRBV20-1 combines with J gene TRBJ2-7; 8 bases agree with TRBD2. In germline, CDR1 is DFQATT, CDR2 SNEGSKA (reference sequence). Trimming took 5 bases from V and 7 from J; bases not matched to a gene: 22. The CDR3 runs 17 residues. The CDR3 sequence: CSAPPGRGALAMKEQYF. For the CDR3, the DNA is TGCAGTGCTCCCCCAGGGCGGGGGGCCCTGGCGATGAAAGAGCAGTACTTC.

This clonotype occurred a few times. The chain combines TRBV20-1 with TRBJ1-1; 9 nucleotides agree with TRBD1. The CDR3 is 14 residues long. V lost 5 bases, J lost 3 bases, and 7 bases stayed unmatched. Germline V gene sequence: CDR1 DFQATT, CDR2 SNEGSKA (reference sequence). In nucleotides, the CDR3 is TGCAGTGCTTTAACAGGGGGCTTGGACACTGAAGCTTTCTTT. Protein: CSALTGGLDTEAFF.

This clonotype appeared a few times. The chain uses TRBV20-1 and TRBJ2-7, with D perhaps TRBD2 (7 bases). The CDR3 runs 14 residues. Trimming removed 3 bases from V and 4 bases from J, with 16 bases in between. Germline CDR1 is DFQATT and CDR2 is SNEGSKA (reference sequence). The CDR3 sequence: CSAREGGAVYEQYF. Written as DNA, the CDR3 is TGCAGTGCTAGGGAGGGGGGGGCGGTATACGAGCAGTACTTC.

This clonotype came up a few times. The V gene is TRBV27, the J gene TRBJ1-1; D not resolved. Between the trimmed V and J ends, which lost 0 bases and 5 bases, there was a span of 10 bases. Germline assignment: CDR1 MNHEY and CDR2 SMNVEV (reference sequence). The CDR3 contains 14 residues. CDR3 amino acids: CASSLSGKMTEAFF. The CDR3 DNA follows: TGTGCCAGCAGTTTATCGGGCAAAATGACTGAAGCTTTCTTT.

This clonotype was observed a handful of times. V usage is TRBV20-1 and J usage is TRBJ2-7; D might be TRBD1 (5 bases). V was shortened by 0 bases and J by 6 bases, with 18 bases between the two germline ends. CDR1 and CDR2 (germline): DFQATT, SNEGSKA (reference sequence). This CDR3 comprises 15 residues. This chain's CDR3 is CSARDPARAVSEQYF. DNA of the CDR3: TGCAGTGCTAGAGATCCCGCCAGGGCTGTCTCCGAGCAGTACTTC.

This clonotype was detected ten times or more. The CDR3 DNA reads TGTGCCAGCAGCTTCGACTTTGGGGGACTTGGGTCTCTCTACGAGCAGTACTTC. Amino acids: CASSFDFGGLGSLYEQYF. The rearrangement links TRBV7-2 to TRBJ2-7; tentatively, D is TRBD2 (6 bases). CDR1 is SGHTA and CDR2 is FQGNSA in the germline V gene. The CDR3 sequence is 18 residues long. With 3 bases removed from V and 3 bases from J, the gap between germline ends came to 24 bases.

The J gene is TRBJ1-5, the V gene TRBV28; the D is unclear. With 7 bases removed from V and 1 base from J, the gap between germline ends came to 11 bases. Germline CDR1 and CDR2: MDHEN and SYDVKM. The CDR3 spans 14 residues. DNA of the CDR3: TGTGCCAGCACCTCAGGAGGGAGCAATCAGCCCCAGCATTTT. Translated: CASTSGGSNQPQHF.

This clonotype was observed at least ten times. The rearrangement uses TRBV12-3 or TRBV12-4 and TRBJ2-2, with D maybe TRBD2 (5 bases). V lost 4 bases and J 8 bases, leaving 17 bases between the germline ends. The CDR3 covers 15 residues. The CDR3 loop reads CASSSQSLSGGELFF. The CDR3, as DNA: TGTGCCAGCAGTTCCCAATCCTTGTCGGGAGGGGAGCTGTTTTTT.

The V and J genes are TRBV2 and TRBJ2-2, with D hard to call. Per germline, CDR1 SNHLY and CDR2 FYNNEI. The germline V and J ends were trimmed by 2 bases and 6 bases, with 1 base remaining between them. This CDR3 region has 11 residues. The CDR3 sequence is CASSEPGELFF. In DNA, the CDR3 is TGTGCCAGCAGTGAACCCGGGGAGCTGTTTTTT.

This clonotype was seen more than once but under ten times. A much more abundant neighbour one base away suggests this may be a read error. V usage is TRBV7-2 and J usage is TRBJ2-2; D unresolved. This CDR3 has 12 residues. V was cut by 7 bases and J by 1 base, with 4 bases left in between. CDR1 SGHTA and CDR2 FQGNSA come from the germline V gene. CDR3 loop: CASTRNTGELFF. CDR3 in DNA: TGTGCCAGCACCAGGAACACCGGGGAGCTGTTTTTT.

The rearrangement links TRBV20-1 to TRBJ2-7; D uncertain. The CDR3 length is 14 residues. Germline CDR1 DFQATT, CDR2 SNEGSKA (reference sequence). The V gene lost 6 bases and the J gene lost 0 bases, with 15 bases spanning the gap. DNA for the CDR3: TGCAGTGCGCCTGGGTATTTCGGCTCCTACGAGCAGTACTTC. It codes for CSAPGYFGSYEQYF.

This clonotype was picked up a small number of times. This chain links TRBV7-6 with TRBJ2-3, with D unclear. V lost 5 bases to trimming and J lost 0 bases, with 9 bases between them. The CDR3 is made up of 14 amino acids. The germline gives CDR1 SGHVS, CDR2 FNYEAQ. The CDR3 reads CASSTAGSTDTQYF. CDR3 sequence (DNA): TGTGCCAGCAGCACAGCCGGGAGCACAGATACGCAGTATTTT.

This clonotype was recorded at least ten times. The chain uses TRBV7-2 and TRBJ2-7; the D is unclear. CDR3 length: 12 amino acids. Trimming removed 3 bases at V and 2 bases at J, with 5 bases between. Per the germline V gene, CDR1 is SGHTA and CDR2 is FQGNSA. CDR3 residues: CASSFQTYEQYF. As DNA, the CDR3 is TGTGCCAGCAGCTTCCAGACCTACGAGCAGTACTTC.

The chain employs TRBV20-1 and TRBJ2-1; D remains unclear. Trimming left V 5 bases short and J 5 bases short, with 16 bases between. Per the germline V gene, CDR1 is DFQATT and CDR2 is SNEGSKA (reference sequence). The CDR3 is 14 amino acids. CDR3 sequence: CSAPEPIKNNEQFF. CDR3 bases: TGCAGTGCTCCGGAACCTATTAAGAACAATGAGCAGTTCTTC.

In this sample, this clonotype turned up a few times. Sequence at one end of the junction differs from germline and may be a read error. DNA of the CDR3: TGTGCCAGCAGGGAAGTGGAGGGACAGGTCTATGGCTACACCTTC. Protein product: CASREVEGQVYGYTF. The chain uses TRBV6-1 and TRBJ1-2, with 8 bases aligning to TRBD1. Germline loops: CDR1 MNHNS, CDR2 SASEGT. The CDR3 consists of 15 residues.

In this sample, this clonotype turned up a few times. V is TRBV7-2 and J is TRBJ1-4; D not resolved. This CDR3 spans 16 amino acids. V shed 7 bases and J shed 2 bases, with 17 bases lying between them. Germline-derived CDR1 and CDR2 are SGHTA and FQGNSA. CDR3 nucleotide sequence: TGTGCCAGCAAGCTTAGGTCGGGTGTCACTAATGAAAAACTGTTTTTT. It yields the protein CASKLRSGVTNEKLFF.

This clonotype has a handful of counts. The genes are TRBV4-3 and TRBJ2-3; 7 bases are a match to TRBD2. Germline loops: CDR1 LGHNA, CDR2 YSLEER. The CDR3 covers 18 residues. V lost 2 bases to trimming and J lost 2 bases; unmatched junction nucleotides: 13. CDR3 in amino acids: CASSQTSGLGLPTDTQYF. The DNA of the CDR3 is TGCGCCAGCAGCCAAACCTCCGGACTAGGGTTGCCCACAGATACGCAGTATTTT.

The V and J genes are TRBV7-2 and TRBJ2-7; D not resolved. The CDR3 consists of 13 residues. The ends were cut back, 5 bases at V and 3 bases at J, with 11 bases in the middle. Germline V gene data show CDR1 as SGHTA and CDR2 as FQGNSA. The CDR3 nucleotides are TGTGCCAGCAGCCGGAGCTACGGCTACGAGCAGTACTTC. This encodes CASSRSYGYEQYF.

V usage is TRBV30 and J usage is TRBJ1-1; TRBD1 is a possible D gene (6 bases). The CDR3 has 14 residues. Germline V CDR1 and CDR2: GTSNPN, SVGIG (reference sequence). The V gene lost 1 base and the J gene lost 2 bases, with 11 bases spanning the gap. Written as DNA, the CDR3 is TGTGCCTGGAGTGGGGGGGCTTACAACACTGAAGCTTTCTTT. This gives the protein CAWSGGAYNTEAFF. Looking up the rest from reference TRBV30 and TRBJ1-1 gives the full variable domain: SQTIHQWPATLVQPVGSPLSLECTVEGTSNPNLYWYRQAAGRGLQLLFYSVGIGQISSEVPQNLSASRPQDRQFILSSKKLLLSDSGFYLCAWSGGAYNTEAFFGQGTRLTVV.

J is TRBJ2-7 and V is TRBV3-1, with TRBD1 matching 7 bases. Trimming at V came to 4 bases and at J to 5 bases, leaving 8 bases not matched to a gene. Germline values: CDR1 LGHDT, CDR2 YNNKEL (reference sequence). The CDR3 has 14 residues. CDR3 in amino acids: CASSLSTGNHEQYF. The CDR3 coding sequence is TGTGCCAGCAGCCTTTCGACAGGGAACCACGAGCAGTACTTC.

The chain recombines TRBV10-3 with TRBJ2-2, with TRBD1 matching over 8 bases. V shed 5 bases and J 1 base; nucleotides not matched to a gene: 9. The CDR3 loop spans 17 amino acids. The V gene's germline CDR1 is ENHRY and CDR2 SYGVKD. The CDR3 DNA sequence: TGTGCCATCAGTCCCGGACAGGGTAACCTGAACACCGGGGAGCTGTTTTTT. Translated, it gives CAISPGQGNLNTGELFF.

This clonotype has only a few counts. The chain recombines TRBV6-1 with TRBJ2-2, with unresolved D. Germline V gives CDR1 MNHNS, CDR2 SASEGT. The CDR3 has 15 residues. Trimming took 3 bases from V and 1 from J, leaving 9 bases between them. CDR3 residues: CASSDVLGNTGELFF. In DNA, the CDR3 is TGTGCCAGCAGTGACGTCTTGGGGAACACCGGGGAGCTGTTTTTT.

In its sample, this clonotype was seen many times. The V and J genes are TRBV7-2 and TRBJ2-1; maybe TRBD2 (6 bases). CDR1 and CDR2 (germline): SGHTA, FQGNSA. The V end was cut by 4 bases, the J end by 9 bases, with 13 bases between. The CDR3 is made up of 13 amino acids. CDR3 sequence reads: CASSSRRDGEQFF. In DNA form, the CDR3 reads TGTGCCAGCAGCTCGAGGCGGGACGGTGAGCAGTTCTTC.